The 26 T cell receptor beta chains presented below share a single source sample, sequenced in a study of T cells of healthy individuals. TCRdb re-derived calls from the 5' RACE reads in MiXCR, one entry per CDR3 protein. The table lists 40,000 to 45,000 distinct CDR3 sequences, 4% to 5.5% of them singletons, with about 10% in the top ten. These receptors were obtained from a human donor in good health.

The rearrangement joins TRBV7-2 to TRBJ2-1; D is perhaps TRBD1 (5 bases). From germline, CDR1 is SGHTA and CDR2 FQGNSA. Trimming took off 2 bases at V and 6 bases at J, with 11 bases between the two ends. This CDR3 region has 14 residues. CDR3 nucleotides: TGTGCCAGCAGCTTAACTACAGGACCCAATGAGCAGTTCTTC. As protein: CASSLTTGPNEQFF.

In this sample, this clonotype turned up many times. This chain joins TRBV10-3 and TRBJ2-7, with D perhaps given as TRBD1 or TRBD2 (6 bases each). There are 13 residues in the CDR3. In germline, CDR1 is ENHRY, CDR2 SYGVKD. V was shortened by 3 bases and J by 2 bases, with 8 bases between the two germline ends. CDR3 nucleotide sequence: TGTGCCATCAGTGAAGGGGGGACCTACGAGCAGTACTTC. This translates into CAISEGGTYEQYF.

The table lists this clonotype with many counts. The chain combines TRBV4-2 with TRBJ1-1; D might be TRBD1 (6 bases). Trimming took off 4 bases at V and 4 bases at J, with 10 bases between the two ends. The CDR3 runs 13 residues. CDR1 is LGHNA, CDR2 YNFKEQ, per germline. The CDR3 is CASSPPRGTEAFF. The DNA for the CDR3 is TGTGCCAGCAGCCCACCCAGGGGCACTGAAGCTTTCTTT.

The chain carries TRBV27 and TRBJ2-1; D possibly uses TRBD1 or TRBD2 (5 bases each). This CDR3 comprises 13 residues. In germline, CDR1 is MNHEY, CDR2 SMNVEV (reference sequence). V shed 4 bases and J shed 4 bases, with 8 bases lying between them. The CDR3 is CASSWDRYNEQFF. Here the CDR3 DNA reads TGTGCCAGCAGTTGGGACCGTTACAATGAGCAGTTCTTC.

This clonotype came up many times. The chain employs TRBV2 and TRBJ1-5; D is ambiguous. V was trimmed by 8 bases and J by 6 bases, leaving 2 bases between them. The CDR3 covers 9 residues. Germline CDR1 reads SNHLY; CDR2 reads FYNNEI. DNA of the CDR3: TGTGCCAGCCCTCAGCCCCAGCATTTT. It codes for CASPQPQHF.

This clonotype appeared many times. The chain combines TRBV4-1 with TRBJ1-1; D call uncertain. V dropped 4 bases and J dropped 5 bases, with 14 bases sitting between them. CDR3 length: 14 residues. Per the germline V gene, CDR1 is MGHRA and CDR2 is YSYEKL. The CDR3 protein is CASSLPSGRTEAFF. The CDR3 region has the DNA TGCGCCAGCAGCCTGCCCAGTGGAAGAACTGAAGCTTTCTTT.

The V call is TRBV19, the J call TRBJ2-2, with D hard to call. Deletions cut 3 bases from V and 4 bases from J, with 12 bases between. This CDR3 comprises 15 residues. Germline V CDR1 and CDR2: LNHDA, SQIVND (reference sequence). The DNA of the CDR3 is TGTGCCAGTAGTATTCTGGGAAGTTCCACCGGGGAGCTGTTTTTT. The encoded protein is CASSILGSSTGELFF.

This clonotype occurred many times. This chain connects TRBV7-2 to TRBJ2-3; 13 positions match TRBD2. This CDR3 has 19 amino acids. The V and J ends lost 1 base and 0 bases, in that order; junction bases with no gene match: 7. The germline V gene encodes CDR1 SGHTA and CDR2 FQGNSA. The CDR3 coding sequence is TGTGCCAGCAGCTTAGTCCCGGGACTAGCGGGAAGTAGCACAGATACGCAGTATTTT. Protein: CASSLVPGLAGSSTDTQYF.

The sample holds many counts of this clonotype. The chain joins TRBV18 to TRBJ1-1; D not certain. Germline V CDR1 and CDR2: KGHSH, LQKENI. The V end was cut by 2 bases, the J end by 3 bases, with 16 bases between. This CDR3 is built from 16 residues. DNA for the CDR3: TGTGCCAGCTCACCAAGAACGCCACCGGAACACACTGAAGCTTTCTTT. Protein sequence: CASSPRTPPEHTEAFF.

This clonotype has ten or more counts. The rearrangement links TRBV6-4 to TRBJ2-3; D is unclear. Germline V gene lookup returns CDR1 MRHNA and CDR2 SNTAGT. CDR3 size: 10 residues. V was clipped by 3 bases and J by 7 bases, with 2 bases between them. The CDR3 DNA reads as TGTGCCAGCAGTGATTATACGCAGTATTTT. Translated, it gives CASSDYTQYF.

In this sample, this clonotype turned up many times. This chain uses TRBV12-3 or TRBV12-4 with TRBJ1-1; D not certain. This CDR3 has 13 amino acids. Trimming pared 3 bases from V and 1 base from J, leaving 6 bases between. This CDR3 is CASSLMKNTEAFF. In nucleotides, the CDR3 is TGTGCCAGCAGTTTGATGAAGAACACTGAAGCTTTCTTT.

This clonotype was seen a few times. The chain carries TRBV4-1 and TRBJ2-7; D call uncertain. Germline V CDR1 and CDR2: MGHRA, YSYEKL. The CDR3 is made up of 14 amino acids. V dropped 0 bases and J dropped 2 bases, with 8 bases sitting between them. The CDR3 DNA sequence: TGCGCCAGCAGCCAAGATGGCGGAACCTACGAGCAGTACTTC. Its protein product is CASSQDGGTYEQYF.

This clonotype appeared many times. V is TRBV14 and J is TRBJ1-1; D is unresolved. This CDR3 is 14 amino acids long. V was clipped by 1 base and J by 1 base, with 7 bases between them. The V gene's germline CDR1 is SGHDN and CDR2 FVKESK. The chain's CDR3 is CASSQVSWNTEAFF. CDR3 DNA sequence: TGTGCCAGCAGCCAAGTCAGCTGGAACACTGAAGCTTTCTTT.

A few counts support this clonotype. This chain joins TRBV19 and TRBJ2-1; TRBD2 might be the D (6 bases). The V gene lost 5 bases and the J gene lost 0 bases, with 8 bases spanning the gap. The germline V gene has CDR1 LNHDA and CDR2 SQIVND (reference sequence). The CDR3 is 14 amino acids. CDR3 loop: CASSGEVSYNEQFF. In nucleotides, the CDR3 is TGTGCCAGTAGTGGGGAGGTCTCCTACAATGAGCAGTTCTTC.

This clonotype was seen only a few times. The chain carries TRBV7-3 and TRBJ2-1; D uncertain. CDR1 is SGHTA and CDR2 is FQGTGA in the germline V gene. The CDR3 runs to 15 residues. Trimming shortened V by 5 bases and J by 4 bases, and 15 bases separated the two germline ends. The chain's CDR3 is CASSLTATRYNEQFF. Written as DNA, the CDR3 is TGTGCCAGCAGCCTCACTGCGACCCGGTACAATGAGCAGTTCTTC.

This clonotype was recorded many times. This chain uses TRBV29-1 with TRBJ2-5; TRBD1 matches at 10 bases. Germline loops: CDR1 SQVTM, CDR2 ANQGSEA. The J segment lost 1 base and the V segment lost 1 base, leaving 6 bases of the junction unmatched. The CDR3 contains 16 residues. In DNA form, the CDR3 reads TGCAGCGTTGAAGGAGACAGGGGGCGAATCCAAGAGACCCAGTACTTC. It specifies CSVEGDRGRIQETQYF.

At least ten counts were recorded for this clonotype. The CDR3 bases are TGTGCCAGCTCACCGGACTTGGAGGAAAAACTGTTTTTT. It yields the protein CASSPDLEEKLFF. The chain has TRBV18 and TRBJ1-4; D is unresolved. This CDR3 region has 13 residues. Trimming shortened V by 3 bases and J by 8 bases, and 10 bases separated the two germline ends. Germline lookup yields CDR1 KGHSH and CDR2 LQKENI.

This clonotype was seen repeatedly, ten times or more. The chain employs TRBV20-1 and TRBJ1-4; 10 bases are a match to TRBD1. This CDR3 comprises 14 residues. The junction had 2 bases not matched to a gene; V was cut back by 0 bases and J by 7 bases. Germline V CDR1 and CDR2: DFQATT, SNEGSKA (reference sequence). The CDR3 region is CSAREDRGIEKLFF. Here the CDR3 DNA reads TGCAGTGCTAGAGAGGACAGGGGGATTGAAAAACTGTTTTTT.

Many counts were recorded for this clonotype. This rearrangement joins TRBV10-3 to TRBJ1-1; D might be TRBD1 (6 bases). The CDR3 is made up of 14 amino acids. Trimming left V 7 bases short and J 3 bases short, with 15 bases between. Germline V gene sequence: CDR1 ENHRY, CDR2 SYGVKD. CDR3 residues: CAITLGQFDTEAFF. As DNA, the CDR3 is TGTGCCATCACCCTAGGACAGTTTGACACTGAAGCTTTCTTT.

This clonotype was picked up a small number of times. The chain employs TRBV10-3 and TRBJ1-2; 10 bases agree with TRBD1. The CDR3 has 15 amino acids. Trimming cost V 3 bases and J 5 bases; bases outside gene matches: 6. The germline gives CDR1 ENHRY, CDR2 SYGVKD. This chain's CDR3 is CAISDLGQGVYGYTF. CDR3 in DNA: TGTGCCATCAGTGACCTTGGACAGGGGGTATATGGCTACACCTTC.

Here the CDR3 DNA reads TGTGCCAGCAGCCACCTGGCAGGGGGTGATTCTGCATTTGCGCAGTATTTT. This encodes CASSHLAGGDSAFAQYF. This chain joins TRBV7-9 and TRBJ2-3; TRBD1 matches 7 bases. V lost 5 bases and J lost 10; bases outside the gene matches: 21. CDR3 size: 17 residues. Per germline, CDR1 SEHNR and CDR2 FQNEAQ (reference sequence).

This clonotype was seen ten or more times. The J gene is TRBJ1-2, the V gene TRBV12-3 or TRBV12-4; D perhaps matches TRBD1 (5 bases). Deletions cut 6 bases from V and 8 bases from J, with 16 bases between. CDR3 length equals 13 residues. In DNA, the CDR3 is TGTGCCAGCAGGCCCCGGGGCGCGGGAGGCTACACCTTC. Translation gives CASRPRGAGGYTF.

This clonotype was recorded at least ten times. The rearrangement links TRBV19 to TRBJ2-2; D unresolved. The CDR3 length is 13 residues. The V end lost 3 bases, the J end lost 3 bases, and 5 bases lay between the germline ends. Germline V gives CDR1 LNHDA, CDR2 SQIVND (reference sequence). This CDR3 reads CASSIGDTGELFF. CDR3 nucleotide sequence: TGTGCCAGTAGTATTGGGGACACCGGGGAGCTGTTTTTT.

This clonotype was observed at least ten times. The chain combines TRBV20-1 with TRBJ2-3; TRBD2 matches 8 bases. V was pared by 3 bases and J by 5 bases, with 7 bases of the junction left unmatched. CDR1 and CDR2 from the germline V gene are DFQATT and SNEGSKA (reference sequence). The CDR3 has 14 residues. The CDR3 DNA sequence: TGCAGTGCTAGTGGTAGCGGGGCTGGAGATACGCAGTATTTT. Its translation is CSASGSGAGDTQYF.

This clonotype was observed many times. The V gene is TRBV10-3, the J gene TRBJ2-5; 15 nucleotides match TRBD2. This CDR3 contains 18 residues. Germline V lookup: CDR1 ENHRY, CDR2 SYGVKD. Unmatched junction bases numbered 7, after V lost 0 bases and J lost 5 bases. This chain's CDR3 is CAISESTGLAGGKETQYF. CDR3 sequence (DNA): TGTGCCATCAGTGAGTCGACGGGACTAGCGGGGGGAAAGGAGACCCAGTACTTC.

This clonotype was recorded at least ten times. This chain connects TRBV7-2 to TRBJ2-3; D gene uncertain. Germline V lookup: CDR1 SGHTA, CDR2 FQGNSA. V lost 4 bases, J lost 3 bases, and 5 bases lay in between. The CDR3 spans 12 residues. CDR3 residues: CASSSYTDTQYF. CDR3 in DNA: TGTGCCAGCAGCTCCTATACAGATACGCAGTATTTT.